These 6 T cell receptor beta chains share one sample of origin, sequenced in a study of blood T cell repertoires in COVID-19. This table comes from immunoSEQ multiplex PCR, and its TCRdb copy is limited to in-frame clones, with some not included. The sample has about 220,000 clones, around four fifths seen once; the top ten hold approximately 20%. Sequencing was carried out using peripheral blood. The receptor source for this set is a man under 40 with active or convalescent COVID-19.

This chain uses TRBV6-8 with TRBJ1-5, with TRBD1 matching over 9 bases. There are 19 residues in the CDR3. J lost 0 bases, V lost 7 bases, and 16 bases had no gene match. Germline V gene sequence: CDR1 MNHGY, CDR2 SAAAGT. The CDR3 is CASTDRGGRRNNSNQPQHF. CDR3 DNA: TGTGCCAGCACTGACAGGGGGGGTCGAAGAAACAATAGCAATCAGCCCCAGCATTTT.

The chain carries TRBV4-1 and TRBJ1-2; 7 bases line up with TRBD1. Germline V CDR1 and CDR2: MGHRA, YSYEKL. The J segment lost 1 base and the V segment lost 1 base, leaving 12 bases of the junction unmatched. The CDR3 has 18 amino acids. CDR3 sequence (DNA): TGCGCCAGCAGCCAAGTAATTGGACAGGTGGGGATTAACTATGGCTACACCTTC. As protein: CASSQVIGQVGINYGYTF.

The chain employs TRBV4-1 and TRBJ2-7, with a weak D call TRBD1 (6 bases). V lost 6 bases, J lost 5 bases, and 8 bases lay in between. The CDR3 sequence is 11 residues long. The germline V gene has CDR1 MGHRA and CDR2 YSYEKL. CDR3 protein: CASRRGNEQYF. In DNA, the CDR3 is TGCGCCAGCAGAAGGGGGAACGAGCAGTACTTC.

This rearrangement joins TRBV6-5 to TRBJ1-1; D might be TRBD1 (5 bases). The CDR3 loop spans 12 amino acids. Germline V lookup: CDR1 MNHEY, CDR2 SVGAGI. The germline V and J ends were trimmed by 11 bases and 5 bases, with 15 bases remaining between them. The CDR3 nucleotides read TGTGCCGTCACGGGGGAATTTACTGAAGCTTTCTTT. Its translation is CAVTGEFTEAFF.

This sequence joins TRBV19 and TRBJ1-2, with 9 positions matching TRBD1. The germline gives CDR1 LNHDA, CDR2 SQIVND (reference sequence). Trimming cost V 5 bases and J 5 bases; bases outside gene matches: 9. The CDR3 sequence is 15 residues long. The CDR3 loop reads CASSLRDRALYGYTF. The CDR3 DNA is TGTGCCAGTAGTCTCCGGGACAGGGCCCTGTATGGCTACACCTTC. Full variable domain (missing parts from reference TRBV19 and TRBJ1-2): DGGITQSPKYLFRKEGQNVTLSCEQNLNHDAMYWYRQDPGQGLRLIYYSQIVNDFQKGDIAEGYSVSREKKESFPLTVTSAQKNPTAFYLCASSLRDRALYGYTFGSGTRLTVV.

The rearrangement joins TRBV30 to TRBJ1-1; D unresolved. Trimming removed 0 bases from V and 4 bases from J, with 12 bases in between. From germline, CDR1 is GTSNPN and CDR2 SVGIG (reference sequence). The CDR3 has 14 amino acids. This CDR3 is CAWSVPPRSTEAFF. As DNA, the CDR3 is TGTGCCTGGAGTGTACCCCCAAGGAGCACTGAAGCTTTCTTT.